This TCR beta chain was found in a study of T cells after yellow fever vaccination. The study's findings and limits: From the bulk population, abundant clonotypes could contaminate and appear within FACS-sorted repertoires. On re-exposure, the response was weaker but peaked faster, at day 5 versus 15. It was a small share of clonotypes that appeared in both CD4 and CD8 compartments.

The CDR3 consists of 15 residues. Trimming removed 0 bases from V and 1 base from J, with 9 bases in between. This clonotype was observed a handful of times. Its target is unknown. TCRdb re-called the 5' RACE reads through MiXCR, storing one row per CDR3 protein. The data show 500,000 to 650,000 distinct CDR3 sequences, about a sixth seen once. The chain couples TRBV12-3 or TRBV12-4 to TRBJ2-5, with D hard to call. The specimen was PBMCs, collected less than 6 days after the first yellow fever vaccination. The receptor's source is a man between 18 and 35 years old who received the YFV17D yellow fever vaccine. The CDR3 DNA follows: TGTGCCAGCAGTTTAGCCGGCAGGCTCCAAGAGACCCAGTACTTC. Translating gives CASSLAGRLQETQYF.